This is a list of T cell receptor beta chains from one sample in a study of CD8 T cells in ankylosing spondylitis. TCRdb called the 5' RACE reads again in MiXCR, with one record for every CDR3 protein. The data show approximately 250,000 distinct CDR3 sequences, around 25% seen once. The sequencing input was blood, either unsorted or a sorted T cell fraction (not recorded which). Receptors were obtained from a male donor with ankylosing spondylitis or in good health (not recorded which). Both conserved end residues are part of each CDR3. The order of the fields is J gene, D gene, V gene, clone size, CDR3 protein, CDR3 DNA. A D gene is named only where the DNA matches it firmly. Rows may omit the clone size; those that give it use once, few, many or a size class.

TRBJ1-4 - TRBV12-3/TRBV12-4 - CASSLSQGGTNEKLFF TGTGCCAGCAGCCTTAGCCAAGGGGGGACTAATGAAAAACTGTTTTTT
TRBJ2-1 - TRBV12-3/TRBV12-4 - CASSWQGNEQFF TGTGCCAGCAGTTGGCAGGGTAACGAGCAGTTCTTC
TRBJ2-7 TRBD1 TRBV5-1 - CASSRLQGDEQYF TGCGCCAGCAGCAGACTCCAGGGGGACGAGCAGTACTTC
TRBJ1-6 - TRBV5-6 few CASSLYGGNSPLHF TGTGCCAGCAGCTTGTACGGGGGAAATTCACCCCTCCACTTT
TRBJ2-1 - TRBV5-6 many CASSSWGSSYNEQFF TGTGCCAGCAGCTCCTGGGGAAGCTCCTACAATGAGCAGTTCTTC
TRBJ2-5 TRBD2 TRBV10-3 few CAISESTSGETQYF TGTGCCATCAGTGAGTCGACTAGCGGGGAGACCCAGTACTTC
TRBJ2-7 TRBD1 TRBV29-1 many CSVRQGSSYEQYF TGCAGCGTTCGACAGGGGAGCTCCTACGAGCAGTACTTC
TRBJ2-1 - TRBV7-2 once CASSLESASSYNEQFF TGTGCCAGCAGCTTAGAGTCAGCAAGCTCCTACAATGAGCAGTTCTTC
TRBJ2-4 - TRBV20-1 - CSARGSRGENIQYF TGCAGTGCTAGAGGGAGCCGAGGGGAAAACATTCAGTACTTC
TRBJ2-1 - TRBV6-5 - CASSYSFTWDGKSEQFF TGTGCCAGCAGTTACTCCTTTACATGGGACGGCAAATCGGAGCAGTTCTTC
TRBJ2-3 TRBD2 TRBV10-3 - CAISPGLAGHTQYF TGTGCCATCAGTCCGGGACTAGCGGGGCATACGCAGTATTTT
TRBJ2-1 - TRBV14 many CASSQGLNEQFF TGTGCCAGCAGCCAAGGTCTCAATGAGCAGTTCTTC
TRBJ2-2 - TRBV4-2 - CASSQEAGTNTGELFF TGTGCCAGCAGCCAAGAGGCAGGCACGAACACCGGGGAGCTGTTTTTT
TRBJ2-5 - TRBV18 - CASSPLGGGETQYF TGTGCCAGCTCACCCCTTGGGGGAGGCGAGACCCAGTACTTC
TRBJ2-2 TRBD2 TRBV5-1 few CASSLAVISGGANTGELFF TGCGCCAGCAGCTTGGCCGTAATTAGCGGGGGAGCGAACACCGGGGAGCTGTTTTTT
TRBJ1-3 - TRBV12-3/TRBV12-4 - CASSLPRGTIYF TGTGCCAGCAGTTTACCTCGGGGCACCATATATTTT
TRBJ2-5 TRBD2 TRBV10-3 - CAISDPLAAQETQYF TGTGCCATCAGTGATCCCCTAGCGGCCCAAGAGACCCAGTACTTC
TRBJ2-2 - TRBV20-1 few CSAREDTNTGELFF TGCAGTGCTAGGGAGGATACGAACACCGGGGAGCTGTTTTTT
TRBJ2-7 - TRBV6-1 many CASNRLADTYEQYF TGTGCCAGCAATCGTTTGGCGGATACCTACGAGCAGTACTTC
TRBJ1-1 - TRBV7-9 many CASSMGRGARGTEAFF TGTGCCAGCAGCATGGGGAGGGGAGCAAGGGGGACTGAAGCTTTCTTT
TRBJ1-1 - TRBV12-3/TRBV12-4 few CASSPLRDMAFF TGTGCCAGCAGTCCACTCCGGGACATGGCTTTCTTT
TRBJ2-1 TRBD2 TRBV11-2 many CASSHGTSGEGEQFF TGTGCCAGCAGCCACGGGACTAGCGGGGAGGGTGAGCAGTTCTTC
TRBJ2-5 TRBD2 TRBV12-3/TRBV12-4 few CASSPAGGRKTQYF TGTGCCAGCAGTCCAGCGGGGGGGCGTAAGACCCAGTACTTC
TRBJ2-2 TRBD2 TRBV20-1 many CSASRSSGGDRELFF TGCAGTGCTTCCCGGTCTAGCGGGGGGGATCGGGAGCTGTTTTTT
TRBJ1-2 - TRBV20-1 - CSASRSGSAYGYTF TGCAGTGCTAGTCGTTCAGGGTCGGCTTATGGCTACACCTTC
TRBJ1-1 - TRBV12-3/TRBV12-4 many CASRDGPSEAFF TGTGCCAGCCGAGACGGACCTTCTGAAGCTTTCTTT
TRBJ1-1 TRBD1 TRBV6-6 few CASSYQGQFEAFF TGTGCCAGCAGTTACCAGGGACAGTTTGAAGCTTTCTTT
TRBJ2-7 TRBD1 TRBV7-8 many CASSSYNRGEQYF TGTGCCAGCAGCTCTTACAACAGGGGCGAGCAGTACTTC
TRBJ2-1 - TRBV10-2 - CASMVAGLDNEQFF TGCGCCAGCATGGTTGCGGGGTTGGACAATGAGCAGTTCTTC
TRBJ2-5 TRBD1 TRBV5-1 once CASSLDPQGAKTQYF TGCGCCAGCAGCTTGGATCCTCAGGGGGCTAAGACCCAGTACTTC
TRBJ2-7 - TRBV25-1 few CASSPRSGLAYEQYF TGTGCCAGCAGTCCAAGGAGCGGTTTAGCGTACGAGCAGTACTTC
TRBJ2-7 - TRBV12-3/TRBV12-4 - CASSTRHGVGEQYF TGTGCCAGCAGTACCAGACACGGGGTGGGCGAGCAGTACTTC
TRBJ2-3 - TRBV20-1 many CSASRGGIGDTDTQYF TGCAGTGCTAGTAGAGGGGGAATCGGGGACACAGATACGCAGTATTTT
TRBJ1-5 - TRBV19 - CASSIESRGRSQPQHF TGTGCCAGTAGTATAGAATCCAGGGGCCGGAGTCAGCCCCAGCATTTT
TRBJ2-3 TRBD1 TRBV20-1 many CSASRDPQGGTDTQYF TGCAGTGCGTCTCGGGACCCCCAGGGGGGCACAGATACGCAGTATTTT
TRBJ2-5 TRBD2 TRBV20-1 few CSARGTRSETQYF TGCAGTGCTAGGGGGACTAGGTCGGAGACCCAGTACTTC
TRBJ2-3 TRBD2 TRBV20-1 few CSAGGAIAGGPPDTQYF TGCAGTGCTGGAGGGGCTATAGCGGGGGGGCCCCCAGATACGCAGTATTTT
TRBJ2-2 - TRBV20-1 few CSAREGQGNTGELFF TGCAGTGCTAGAGAAGGGCAGGGGAACACCGGGGAGCTGTTTTTT
TRBJ2-1 - TRBV10-1 few CASSERGKGEQFF TGCGCCAGCAGTGAGCGGGGTAAGGGTGAGCAGTTCTTC
TRBJ1-4 - TRBV20-1 many CSAPNHRATNEKLFF TGCAGTGCCCCCAATCACCGTGCAACTAATGAAAAACTGTTTTTT
TRBJ2-2 - TRBV7-7 many CASSLTGPTGELFF TGTGCCAGCAGCTTAACGGGGCCCACCGGGGAGCTGTTTTTT